This record concerns one TCR beta chain sequence. Its specificity is not known. Profiled with immunoSEQ multiplex PCR; TCRdb holds only in-frame clones, not every one. The data contain more than 50,000 clones, about 89% of them singletons. Time point denoted: week 11, during vaccination. With topical imiquimod, each dose of the vaccine consisted of 300 ug of mutant IDH1 20-mer peptide. The sample is drawn from a study of a mutant IDH1 vaccine in newly diagnosed glioma. For the study at large: Following radiotherapy alone, or alongside temozolomide cycles, vaccination was started after an interval of 4-6 weeks.

Study-level results: Pseudoprogression seemingly bore no relation to changes in top peripheral T cell clonotypes.

The V and J ends lost 4 bases and 3 bases respectively, with 16 bases between them. Germline V CDR1 and CDR2: LGHNA, YSLEER. CDR3 length: 15 residues. The receptor's source is a man aged 35 to 55 with glioma. The sequenced sample was PBMCs, obtained from a glioma patient whose treatment included an IDH1 peptide vaccine. The chain combines TRBV4-3 with TRBJ2-7; no definite D call. This chain's CDR3 is CASSRRRTSFYEQYF. CDR3 DNA sequence: TGCGCCAGCAGCCGACGGCGAACCAGCTTCTACGAGCAGTACTTC.